This TCR beta chain was profiled in a study of PD-L1 blockade in urothelial cancer. The overall study: Individuals in the cohort had been given 0 to 3 earlier chemotherapy regimens. General study findings and limits: Blood TCR clonality below the median before treatment was a predictor of better survival.

Every PCR received spiked-in synthetic TCR analog templates. TCRdb's copy holds only in-frame clones and misses some; the assay was immunoSEQ multiplex PCR. The table records around 80,000 clones, 87% of them present only once. Germline V gene lookup returns CDR1 LGHNA and CDR2 YSLEER. The V gene lost 0 bases and the J gene lost 5 bases, with 10 bases spanning the gap. The CDR3 runs to 14 residues. Points on this clone: Its antigen is unidentified.

This specimen was PBMCs, taken around atezolizumab (anti-PD-L1) treatment. The receptor was isolated from a woman aged 65 to 85 with urothelial cancer. The V gene is TRBV4-3, the J gene TRBJ1-1; D not resolved. CDR3 in DNA: TGCGCCAGCAGCCAAGATGCAGGTTGGACTGAAGCTTTCTTT. The encoded protein is CASSQDAGWTEAFF.